Following are 15 T cell receptor beta chains from one sample sequenced in a study of blood T cell repertoires in COVID-19. The protocol was immunoSEQ multiplex PCR, while the TCRdb copy is restricted to in-frame clones and leaves out a portion. The table lists over 450,000 clones, approximately 91% of them singletons. Sequencing was carried out using peripheral blood. Every receptor here comes from a woman between 45 and 60 years old with COVID-19, enrolled during active disease.

The DNA for the CDR3 is TGTGCCAGTAGTAAAGGGGCTAACTATGGCTACACCTTC. This codes for CASSKGANYGYTF. The V and J genes are TRBV19 and TRBJ1-2; tentative D call: TRBD1 (5 bases). Trimming removed 4 bases at V and 0 bases at J, with 6 bases between. The CDR3 totals 13 residues. Germline CDR1 is LNHDA and CDR2 is SQIVND (reference sequence).

This chain uses TRBV24-1 with TRBJ2-5; 12 bases are a match to TRBD1. The germline V gene has CDR1 KGHDR and CDR2 SFDVKD. The CDR3 runs to 16 residues. V shed 1 base, J shed 4 bases, and the junction held 3 bases outside the gene matches. The chain's CDR3 is CATSDLGTGGRETQYF. Here the CDR3 DNA reads TGTGCCACCAGTGATTTAGGGACAGGGGGCCGAGAGACCCAGTACTTC.

As regards this clone: Other DNA sequences in this sample translate to the same CDR3. The chain uses TRBV2 and TRBJ1-5, with 7 bases aligning to TRBD1. The CDR3 has 14 amino acids. Germline V gene lookup returns CDR1 SNHLY and CDR2 FYNNEI. The junction had 2 bases not matched to a gene; V was cut back by 4 bases and J by 2 bases. The CDR3: CASSVDRGNQPQHF. As DNA, the CDR3 is TGTGCCAGCAGTGTTGACAGGGGCAATCAGCCCCAGCATTTT.

This clone was seen only once. V and J are TRBV4-1 and TRBJ2-1; D unclear. The V end was cut by 2 bases, the J end by 6 bases, with 14 bases between. The germline CDR1 and CDR2 sequences are MGHRA and YSYEKL. The CDR3 is 15 residues long. CDR3 loop: CASSQLSARFNEQFF. In nucleotides, the CDR3 is TGCGCCAGCAGCCAATTGTCCGCTAGGTTCAATGAGCAGTTCTTC.

The V call is TRBV28, the J call TRBJ1-4; tentatively, D is TRBD1 (5 bases). Trimming removed 5 bases at V and 10 bases at J, with 17 bases between. The CDR3 is made up of 14 amino acids. CDR1 is MDHEN and CDR2 is SYDVKM in the germline V gene. The CDR3: CASSSRGSTVKLFF. The CDR3 DNA follows: TGTGCCAGCAGTAGTAGGGGTTCCACCGTAAAACTGTTTTTT.

The rearrangement uses TRBV3-1 (or the pseudogene TRBV3-2) and TRBJ2-7, with 9 positions matching TRBD1. V dropped 4 bases and J dropped 6; count of bases not matched to a gene: 10. This CDR3 contains 15 residues. The germline V gene encodes CDR1 LGHDT and CDR2 YNNKEL (reference sequence). CDR3 sequence reads: CASSLRDRATGEQYF. The CDR3 nucleotides are TGTGCCAGCAGCCTCCGGGACAGGGCAACCGGCGAGCAGTACTTC.

The chain joins TRBV4-2 to TRBJ2-1, with 11 nucleotides matching TRBD2. V shed 4 bases, J shed 8 bases, and the junction held 7 bases outside the gene matches. In germline, CDR1 is LGHNA, CDR2 YNFKEQ. CDR3 length equals 15 residues. CDR3 protein: CASSPLAGGRDEQFF. In nucleotides, the CDR3 is TGTGCCAGCAGCCCGCTAGCGGGGGGTAGAGATGAGCAGTTCTTC.

The chain uses TRBV18 and TRBJ2-3; tentatively, D is TRBD2 (6 bases). This CDR3 has 13 residues. With 7 bases removed from V and 6 bases from J, the gap between germline ends came to 14 bases. Germline lookup yields CDR1 KGHSH and CDR2 LQKENI. CDR3 bases: TGTGCCAGCTTCGCGGGGTCAAGCGATACGCAGTATTTT. This encodes CASFAGSSDTQYF.

This chain joins TRBV13 and TRBJ2-7, with D possibly being TRBD1 (6 bases). Germline CDR1 PRHDT, CDR2 FYEKMQ (reference sequence). This CDR3 contains 18 residues. Trimming removed 5 bases at V and 2 bases at J, with 25 bases between. The CDR3 loop reads CASSVTRVGHFPTYEQYF. CDR3 sequence (DNA): TGTGCCAGCAGCGTAACTCGTGTGGGACACTTTCCCACCTACGAGCAGTACTTC. Full variable domain (rest looked up from reference TRBV13 and TRBJ2-7): AAGVIQSPRHLIKEKRETATLKCYPIPRHDTVYWYQQGPGQDPQFLISFYEKMQSDKGSIPDRFSAQQFSDYHSELNMSSLELGDSALYFCASSVTRVGHFPTYEQYFGPGTRLTVT.

The chain has TRBV30 and TRBJ2-7; 9 nucleotides match TRBD1. J lost 0 bases, V lost 2 bases, and 11 bases had no gene match. Germline V gene data show CDR1 as GTSNPN and CDR2 as SVGIG (reference sequence). This CDR3 contains 17 residues. The CDR3 DNA reads TGTGCCTGGAGTCCGCTGGGGACAGGGAGTCCCTCCTACGAGCAGTACTTC. Translation: CAWSPLGTGSPSYEQYF.

J is TRBJ1-1 and V is TRBV28; D gene ambiguous. The germline V and J ends were trimmed by 7 bases and 0 bases, with 6 bases remaining between them. The CDR3 runs to 12 residues. Germline lookup yields CDR1 MDHEN and CDR2 SYDVKM. CDR3 sequence reads: CASKPLNTEAFF. DNA for the CDR3: TGTGCCAGCAAGCCGTTGAACACTGAAGCTTTCTTT.

This chain links TRBV10-2 with TRBJ1-1, with D perhaps TRBD1 (5 bases). The CDR3 totals 14 residues. CDR1 and CDR2 (germline): WSHSY, SAAADI. The V end was cut by 8 bases, the J end by 5 bases, with 18 bases between. CDR3 sequence: CASGQGVAGTEAFF. The DNA for the CDR3 is TGCGCCAGCGGTCAAGGGGTAGCAGGGACTGAAGCTTTCTTT.

The genes are TRBV9 and TRBJ1-2, with TRBD1 matching 10 bases. This CDR3 is 14 amino acids long. Germline assignment: CDR1 SGDLS and CDR2 YYNGEE. J was trimmed by 6 bases and V by 4 bases; bases with no gene match: 6. The CDR3 loop reads CASSPEGQGDGYTF. The CDR3, as DNA: TGTGCCAGCAGCCCCGAAGGACAGGGGGATGGCTACACCTTC.

This chain joins TRBV5-5 and TRBJ1-2; no clear D. The CDR3 sequence is 13 residues long. Trimming removed 4 bases at V and 0 bases at J, with 7 bases between. Germline lookup yields CDR1 SGHKS and CDR2 YYEKEE (reference sequence). The CDR3 protein is CASSTTSNYGYTF. The CDR3 DNA sequence: TGTGCCAGCAGCACGACATCTAACTATGGCTACACCTTC.

This rearrangement joins TRBV4-2 to TRBJ1-1, with TRBD1 as a possible D gene (6 bases). Germline V gene sequence: CDR1 LGHNA, CDR2 YNFKEQ. V lost 1 base, J lost 1 base, and 13 bases lay in between. The CDR3 sequence is 16 residues long. CDR3 DNA: TGTGCCAGCAGCCAAGTGAGCAGCAGGGGGAACACTGAAGCTTTCTTT. Translation: CASSQVSSRGNTEAFF.